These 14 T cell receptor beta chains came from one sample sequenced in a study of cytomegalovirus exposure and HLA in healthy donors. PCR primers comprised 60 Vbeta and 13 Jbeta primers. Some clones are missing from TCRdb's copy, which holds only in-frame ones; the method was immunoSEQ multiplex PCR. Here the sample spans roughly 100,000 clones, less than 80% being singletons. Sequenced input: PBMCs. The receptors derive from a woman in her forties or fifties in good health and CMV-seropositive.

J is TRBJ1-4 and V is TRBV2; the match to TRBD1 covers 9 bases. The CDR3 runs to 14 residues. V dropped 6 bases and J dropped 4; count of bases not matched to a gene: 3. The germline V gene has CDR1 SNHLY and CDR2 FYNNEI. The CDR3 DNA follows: TGTGCCAGCAGCCAGGGACAGGGTAATGAAAAACTGTTTTTT. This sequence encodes CASSQGQGNEKLFF.

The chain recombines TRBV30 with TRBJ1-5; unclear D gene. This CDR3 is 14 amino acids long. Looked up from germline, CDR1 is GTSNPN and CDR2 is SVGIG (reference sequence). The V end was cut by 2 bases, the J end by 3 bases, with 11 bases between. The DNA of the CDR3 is TGTGCCTGGAGTTCGGGTCTGGCCAATCAGCCCCAGCATTTT. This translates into CAWSSGLANQPQHF. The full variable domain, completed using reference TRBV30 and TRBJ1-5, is SQTIHQWPATLVQPVGSPLSLECTVEGTSNPNLYWYRQAAGRGLQLLFYSVGIGQISSEVPQNLSASRPQDRQFILSSKKLLLSDSGFYLCAWSSGLANQPQHFGDGTRLSIL.

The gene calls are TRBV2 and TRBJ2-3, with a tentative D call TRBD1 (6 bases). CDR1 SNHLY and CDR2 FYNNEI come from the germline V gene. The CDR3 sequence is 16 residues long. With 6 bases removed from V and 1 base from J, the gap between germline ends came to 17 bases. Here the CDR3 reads CASRSVLGAGTDTQYF. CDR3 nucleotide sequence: TGTGCCAGCAGATCCGTCCTGGGGGCGGGCACAGATACGCAGTATTTT.

CDR3 sequence reads: CASSGGGGASNIQYF. The CDR3 bases are TGTGCCAGCAGTGGTGGCGGGGGGGCCTCCAACATTCAGTACTTC. The rearrangement links TRBV2 to TRBJ2-4, with 9 bases aligning to TRBD2. CDR3 length: 15 amino acids. J gave up 7 bases and V 4 bases, and 8 bases lay outside the gene matches. Per germline, CDR1 SNHLY and CDR2 FYNNEI. Together with reference TRBV2 and TRBJ2-4, the CDR3 gives the full variable domain: EPEVTQTPSHQVTQMGQEVILRCVPISNHLYFYWYRQILGQKVEFLVSFYNNEISEKSEIFDDQFSVERPDGSNFTLKIRSTKLEDSAMYFCASSGGGGASNIQYFGAGTRLSVL.

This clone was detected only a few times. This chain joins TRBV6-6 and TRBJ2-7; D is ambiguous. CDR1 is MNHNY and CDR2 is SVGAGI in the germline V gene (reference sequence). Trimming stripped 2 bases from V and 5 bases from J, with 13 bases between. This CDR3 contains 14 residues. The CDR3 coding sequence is TGTGCCAGCAGTTACGTCCACAGCCCCCACGAGCAGTACTTC. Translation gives CASSYVHSPHEQYF.

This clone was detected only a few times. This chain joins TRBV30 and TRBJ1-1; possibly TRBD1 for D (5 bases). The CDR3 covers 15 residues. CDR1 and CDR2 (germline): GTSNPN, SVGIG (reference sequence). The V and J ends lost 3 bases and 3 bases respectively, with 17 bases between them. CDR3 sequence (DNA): TGTGCCTGGAGGAGTGGGGCGGGGGTAGACACTGAAGCTTTCTTT. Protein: CAWRSGAGVDTEAFF.

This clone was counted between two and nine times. The CDR3 region is CASSILGTGGNTIYF. CDR3 DNA sequence: TGTGCCAGCAGCATTCTCGGGACAGGGGGAAACACCATATATTTT. The chain is built from TRBV7-3 and TRBJ1-3, with TRBD1 identical over 9 bases. V was pared by 5 bases and J by 4 bases, with 6 bases of the junction left unmatched. There are 15 residues in the CDR3. The germline V gene encodes CDR1 SGHTA and CDR2 FQGTGA.

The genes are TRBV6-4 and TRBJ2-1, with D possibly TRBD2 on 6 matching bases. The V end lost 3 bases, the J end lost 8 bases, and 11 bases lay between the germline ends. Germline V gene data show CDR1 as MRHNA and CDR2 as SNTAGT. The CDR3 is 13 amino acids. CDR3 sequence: CASSEAGSHEQFF. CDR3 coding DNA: TGTGCCAGCAGTGAAGCGGGCTCACATGAGCAGTTCTTC.

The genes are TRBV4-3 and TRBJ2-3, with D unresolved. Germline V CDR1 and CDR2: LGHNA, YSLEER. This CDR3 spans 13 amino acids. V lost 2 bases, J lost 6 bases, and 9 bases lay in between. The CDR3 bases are TGCGCCAGCAGCCAATCGCTACCGGATACGCAGTATTTT. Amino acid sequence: CASSQSLPDTQYF.

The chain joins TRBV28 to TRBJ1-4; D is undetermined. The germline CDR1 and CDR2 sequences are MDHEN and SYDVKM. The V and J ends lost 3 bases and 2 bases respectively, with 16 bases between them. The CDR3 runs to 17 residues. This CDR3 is CASSFGRGSGTNEKLFF. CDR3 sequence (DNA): TGTGCCAGCAGTTTTGGGCGCGGGTCCGGGACTAATGAAAAACTGTTTTTT.

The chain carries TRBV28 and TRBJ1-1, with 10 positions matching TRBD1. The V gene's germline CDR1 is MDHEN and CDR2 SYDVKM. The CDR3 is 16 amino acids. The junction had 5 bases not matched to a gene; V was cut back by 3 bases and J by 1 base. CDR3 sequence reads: CASSFFGTGENTEAFF. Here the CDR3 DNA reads TGTGCCAGCAGTTTCTTCGGGACAGGGGAGAACACTGAAGCTTTCTTT.

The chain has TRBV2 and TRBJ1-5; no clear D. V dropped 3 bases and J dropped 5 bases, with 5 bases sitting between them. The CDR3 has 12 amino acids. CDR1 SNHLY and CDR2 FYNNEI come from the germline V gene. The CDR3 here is CASSDPDQPQHF. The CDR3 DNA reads TGTGCCAGCAGTGATCCCGATCAGCCCCAGCATTTT.

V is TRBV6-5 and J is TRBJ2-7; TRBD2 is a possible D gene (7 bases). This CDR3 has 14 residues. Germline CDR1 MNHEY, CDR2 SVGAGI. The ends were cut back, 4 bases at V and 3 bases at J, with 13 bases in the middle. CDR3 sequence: CASSWGGDNYEQYF. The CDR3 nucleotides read TGTGCCAGCAGTTGGGGGGGGGACAACTACGAGCAGTACTTC.

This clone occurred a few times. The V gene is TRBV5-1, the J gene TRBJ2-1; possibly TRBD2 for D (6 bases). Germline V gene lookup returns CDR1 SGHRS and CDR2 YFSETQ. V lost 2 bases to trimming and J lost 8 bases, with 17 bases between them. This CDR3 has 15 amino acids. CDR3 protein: CASSLHSGSLDEQFF. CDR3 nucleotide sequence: TGCGCCAGCAGCTTACATTCCGGGAGCCTGGATGAGCAGTTCTTC.